Following are 27 T cell receptor beta chains from one sample sequenced in a study of cytomegalovirus exposure and HLA in healthy donors. Primers included in the PCR were 60 Vbeta and 13 Jbeta primers. TCRdb's table, derived via immunoSEQ multiplex PCR, lists solely in-frame clones and lacks some. The sample consists of under 150,000 clones, around 83% of them appearing once. Sequences were obtained from PBMCs. These receptors all come from a woman aged 45 to 65 in good health and CMV-seropositive.

The chain carries TRBV2 and TRBJ2-7, with TRBD2 matching 10 bases. V lost 5 bases to trimming and J lost 4 bases; unmatched junction nucleotides: 11. Looked up from germline, CDR1 is SNHLY and CDR2 is FYNNEI. The CDR3 runs to 16 residues. The CDR3 region has the DNA TGTGCCAGCAGTCCCTCGTCTAGCGGGAGTCAATACGAGCAGTACTTC. Encoded protein: CASSPSSSGSQYEQYF.

The chain recombines TRBV5-1 with TRBJ2-7; D possibly corresponds to TRBD1 (5 bases). The CDR3 is 13 residues long. Per the germline V gene, CDR1 is SGHRS and CDR2 is YFSETQ. The V end was cut by 4 bases, the J end by 2 bases, with 10 bases between. CDR3 protein: CASSTDRTYEQYF. The CDR3 nucleotides are TGCGCCAGCAGCACCGACAGAACCTACGAGCAGTACTTC. Full variable domain (missing parts from reference TRBV5-1 and TRBJ2-7): KAGVTQTPRYLIKTRGQQVTLSCSPISGHRSVSWYQQTPGQGLQFLFEYFSETQRNKGNFPGRFSGRQFSNSRSEMNVSTLELGDSALYLCASSTDRTYEQYFGPGTRLTVT.

This sequence joins TRBV2 and TRBJ1-4; D ambiguous. There are 15 residues in the CDR3. Germline values: CDR1 SNHLY, CDR2 FYNNEI. V was shortened by 3 bases and J by 0 bases, with 8 bases between the two germline ends. The CDR3 protein is CASSERHATNEKLFF. Written as DNA, the CDR3 is TGTGCCAGCAGTGAGAGACACGCAACTAATGAAAAACTGTTTTTT. The variable domain in full, completed from reference TRBV2 and TRBJ1-4, reads EPEVTQTPSHQVTQMGQEVILRCVPISNHLYFYWYRQILGQKVEFLVSFYNNEISEKSEIFDDQFSVERPDGSNFTLKIRSTKLEDSAMYFCASSERHATNEKLFFGSGTQLSVL.

This chain links TRBV6-5 with TRBJ1-5; no clear D. This CDR3 comprises 14 residues. Per germline, CDR1 MNHEY and CDR2 SVGAGI. V lost 2 bases and J 5 bases, leaving 10 bases between the germline ends. The CDR3 DNA is TGTGCCAGCAGTTACGATCGGACTGATCAGCCCCAGCATTTT. Amino acids: CASSYDRTDQPQHF.

The rearrangement uses TRBV18 and TRBJ2-1, with unresolved D. Per the germline V gene, CDR1 is KGHSH and CDR2 is LQKENI. V lost 2 bases, J lost 3 bases, and 5 bases lay in between. The CDR3 is made up of 13 amino acids. The CDR3 bases are TGTGCCAGCTCACCAGACAACTACAATGAGCAGTTCTTC. Translating it yields CASSPDNYNEQFF.

In nucleotides, the CDR3 is TGTGCCAGCAGCTTGGGGACAGACACCGGGGAGCTGTTTTTT. Its protein product is CASSLGTDTGELFF. V usage is TRBV5-4 and J usage is TRBJ2-2, with D maybe TRBD1 (6 bases). Per the germline V gene, CDR1 is SGHNT and CDR2 is YYREEE (reference sequence). V was cut by 0 bases and J by 3 bases, with 6 bases left in between. The CDR3 spans 14 residues.

The rearrangement links TRBV9 to TRBJ1-3; tentative D call: TRBD1 (6 bases). The CDR3 is 14 amino acids. V lost 3 bases, J lost 1 base, and 8 bases lay in between. Germline V CDR1 and CDR2: SGDLS, YYNGEE. CDR3 residues: CASSAGVSGNTIYF. The CDR3 coding sequence is TGTGCCAGCAGCGCAGGGGTTTCTGGAAACACCATATATTTT.

As for this clone: The junction differs from germline at one of its ends, possibly a read error. The chain couples TRBV7-9 to TRBJ2-5; D is possibly TRBD1 (6 bases). CDR1 and CDR2 (germline): SEHNR, FQNEAQ (reference sequence). The CDR3 spans 15 residues. CDR3 sequence: CSSSLAQGEEETQYF. The CDR3 DNA is TGTTCCAGCAGCTTGGCACAGGGAGAAGAAGAGACCCAGTACTTC.

The rearrangement links TRBV29-1 to TRBJ2-1; 8 bases fit TRBD2. J was trimmed by 2 bases and V by 0 bases; bases with no gene match: 6. Germline V CDR1 and CDR2: SQVTM, ANQGSEA. This CDR3 has 16 residues. CDR3 region: CSVEDLGGVTYNEQFF. The CDR3 DNA follows: TGCAGCGTTGAAGATCTCGGGGGGGTCACCTACAATGAGCAGTTCTTC.

This chain uses TRBV25-1 with TRBJ2-3; 13 nucleotides match TRBD2. The junction had 11 bases not matched to a gene; V was cut back by 4 bases and J by 4 bases. Germline CDR1 MGHDK, CDR2 SYGVNS. The CDR3 covers 18 residues. The DNA of the CDR3 is TGTGCCAGCAGTGCCATCACCACTAGCGGGAGGGTATCAGATACGCAGTATTTT. Translated: CASSAITTSGRVSDTQYF.

This clone appeared a single time. The chain recombines TRBV15 with TRBJ2-1; 8 bases are a match to TRBD2. The CDR3 loop spans 17 amino acids. V lost 0 bases, J lost 2 bases, and 6 bases stayed unmatched. Germline loops: CDR1 LNHNV, CDR2 YYDKDF (reference sequence). DNA for the CDR3: TGTGCCACCAGCAGAGAGGTGGCACTAGCGGCCTACAATGAGCAGTTCTTC. It translates to CATSREVALAAYNEQFF.

V and J are TRBV27 and TRBJ1-4; maybe TRBD1 (5 bases). The ends were cut back, 5 bases at V and 5 bases at J, with 15 bases in the middle. CDR1 and CDR2 (germline): MNHEY, SMNVEV (reference sequence). This CDR3 comprises 15 residues. This CDR3 reads CASSPRGGWNEKLFF. CDR3 bases: TGTGCCAGCAGTCCCCGGGGGGGGTGGAATGAAAAACTGTTTTTT.

The chain couples TRBV27 to TRBJ1-1; D call uncertain. From germline, CDR1 is MNHEY and CDR2 SMNVEV (reference sequence). The CDR3 runs 14 residues. The V end lost 0 bases, the J end lost 0 bases, and 5 bases lay between the germline ends. As DNA, the CDR3 is TGTGCCAGCAGTTTATCCGGGGTGAACACTGAAGCTTTCTTT. Its translation is CASSLSGVNTEAFF.

The chain employs TRBV2 and TRBJ1-1, with 8 bases that match TRBD1. Looked up from germline, CDR1 is SNHLY and CDR2 is FYNNEI. V shed 7 bases and J 5 bases; nucleotides not matched to a gene: 6. This CDR3 is 13 amino acids long. The CDR3: CASIATGGTEAFF. The CDR3 region has the DNA TGTGCCAGCATCGCAACAGGGGGGACTGAAGCTTTCTTT.

The V gene is TRBV2, the J gene TRBJ1-6; tentative D call: TRBD1 (5 bases). This CDR3 is 15 amino acids long. Germline CDR1 is SNHLY and CDR2 is FYNNEI. Trimming shortened V by 5 bases and J by 10 bases, and 18 bases separated the two germline ends. CDR3 nucleotides: TGTGCCAGCAGTCTGGGAGGGGCACTGGGATCACCCCTCCACTTT. The encoded protein is CASSLGGALGSPLHF.

This rearrangement joins TRBV30 to TRBJ2-3; D remains unclear. Germline lookup yields CDR1 GTSNPN and CDR2 SVGIG (reference sequence). CDR3 length equals 12 residues. Trimming left V 0 bases short and J 5 bases short, with 6 bases between. The CDR3 DNA is TGTGCCTGGAGTGTACTTGGAGATACGCAGTATTTT. Translation: CAWSVLGDTQYF.

The chain has TRBV7-2 and TRBJ1-6, with TRBD1 identical over 8 bases. After removal of 1 base from V and 7 bases from J, the junction contained 6 bases not matched to a gene. The germline V gene encodes CDR1 SGHTA and CDR2 FQGNSA. This CDR3 is 16 amino acids long. The CDR3: CASSLGARQGNSPLHF. The CDR3 nucleotides read TGTGCCAGCAGCTTAGGGGCGCGACAGGGGAATTCACCCCTCCACTTT.

The V gene is TRBV15, the J gene TRBJ1-2; 9 positions match TRBD1. V shed 2 bases, J shed 3 bases, and the junction held 7 bases outside the gene matches. CDR1 is LNHNV, CDR2 YYDKDF, per germline (reference sequence). The CDR3 runs 16 residues. The DNA of the CDR3 is TGTGCCACCAGCAGAACCTCCGGGACAGGGCACTATGGCTACACCTTC. It specifies CATSRTSGTGHYGYTF.

The genes are TRBV6-4 and TRBJ2-7; D perhaps matches TRBD1 (6 bases). Deletions cut 6 bases from V and 1 base from J, with 13 bases between. This CDR3 region has 14 residues. Germline V CDR1 and CDR2: MRHNA, SNTAGT. CDR3 DNA: TGTGCCAGCAGCCCAGACAGGCAGTCCTACGAGCAGTACTTC. It specifies CASSPDRQSYEQYF.

This chain connects TRBV5-4 to TRBJ1-2; TRBD1 matches 8 bases. This CDR3 has 13 residues. After removal of 4 bases from V and 4 bases from J, the junction contained 3 bases not matched to a gene. Germline CDR1 reads SGHNT; CDR2 reads YYREEE (reference sequence). CDR3 loop: CASSRQGSYGYTF. DNA for the CDR3: TGTGCCAGCAGCAGACAGGGGTCCTATGGCTACACCTTC.

The chain carries TRBV2 and TRBJ2-2; the D gene is possibly TRBD2 (5 bases). From germline, CDR1 is SNHLY and CDR2 FYNNEI. The CDR3 is 14 residues long. V lost 9 bases and J lost 3, with 14 bases in between. This CDR3 is CASKRGRDTGELFF. CDR3 coding DNA: TGTGCCAGTAAACGGGGAAGGGACACCGGGGAGCTGTTTTTT.

This clone was seen only once. The chain couples TRBV7-3 to TRBJ2-7; 7 nucleotides align to TRBD2. The trim removed 2 bases at V and 2 bases at J, leaving 0 bases unmatched. The CDR3 runs 13 residues. Germline-derived CDR1 and CDR2 are SGHTA and FQGTGA. In nucleotides, the CDR3 is TGTGCCAGCAGCTTAGGGACTACCTACGAGCAGTACTTC. This sequence encodes CASSLGTTYEQYF.

The gene calls are TRBV30 and TRBJ2-7; TRBD2 aligns across 11 bases. CDR3 length: 14 residues. J was trimmed by 7 bases and V by 0 bases; bases with no gene match: 5. Germline CDR1 GTSNPN, CDR2 SVGIG (reference sequence). The CDR3: CAWSVVSSGGEQYF. The CDR3 DNA reads as TGTGCCTGGAGTGTAGTCTCTAGCGGGGGGGAGCAGTACTTC.

V and J are TRBV4-3 and TRBJ2-1, with TRBD2 matching 7 bases. The CDR3 totals 17 residues. Per germline, CDR1 LGHNA and CDR2 YSLEER. The V segment lost 4 bases and the J segment 2 bases; nucleotides outside the gene matches: 11. The CDR3 region has the DNA TGCGCCAGCAGCCCTTCGACTAGCTTTCTTGCCTACAATGAGCAGTTCTTC. Translation gives CASSPSTSFLAYNEQFF.

This clone was seen a handful of times. The chain has TRBV29-1 and TRBJ1-1; 7 bases are a match to TRBD1. The V segment lost 4 bases and the J segment 6 bases; nucleotides outside the gene matches: 2. CDR3 size: 11 residues. The V gene's germline CDR1 is SQVTM and CDR2 ANQGSEA. CDR3 sequence reads: CSVAGTAEAFF. The CDR3, as DNA: TGCAGCGTTGCCGGGACAGCTGAAGCTTTCTTT.

This clone was counted a single time. The chain employs TRBV5-1 and TRBJ1-2; TRBD1 is a possible D gene (6 bases). Germline lookup yields CDR1 SGHRS and CDR2 YFSETQ. Between the trimmed V and J ends, which lost 2 bases and 2 bases, there was a span of 7 bases. The CDR3 contains 13 residues. The CDR3 sequence is CASSLGGNYGYTF. The CDR3 DNA is TGCGCCAGCAGCTTAGGGGGAAACTATGGCTACACCTTC.

V gene TRBV19 combines with J gene TRBJ1-6; D possibly corresponds to TRBD1 (5 bases). V was shortened by 3 bases and J by 4 bases, with 13 bases between the two germline ends. The CDR3 contains 16 residues. Germline V gene sequence: CDR1 LNHDA, CDR2 SQIVND (reference sequence). As DNA, the CDR3 is TGTGCCAGTAGTATCGGGGGATCGGGGTATAATTCACCCCTCCACTTT. As protein: CASSIGGSGYNSPLHF.